This T cell receptor beta chain derives from a study of blood T cell repertoires in COVID-19. Background on the study: Whether acute or convalescent, the COVID-19 samples came from the United States, Italy and Spain. The cDNA or gDNA used as material had been derived from T cells, B-cell-depleted T cells, or PBMCs.

Original methodology: The assay estimated nucleated cells by amplifying reference gene primers. Profiling relied on immunoSEQ multiplex PCR, and the TCRdb table lists in-frame clones only, not all of them. The V and J calls and clone size come from that table; D and trimming were worked out from the DNA. In the table there are 120,000 to 150,000 clones, roughly nine tenths of which are singletons. The germline V and J ends were trimmed by 0 bases and 8 bases, with 23 bases remaining between them. Germline CDR1 LGHDT, CDR2 YNNKEL (reference sequence). The CDR3 runs to 18 residues. Seattle's enrolled individuals joined amid active infection and were then monitored longitudinally.

V usage is TRBV3-1 (or the pseudogene TRBV3-2) and J usage is TRBJ2-1; TRBD1 might be the D (6 bases). The sample was peripheral blood. The receptor was derived from a man aged 18 to 29 with COVID-19, enrolled during active disease. The CDR3 loop reads CASSQEKGRQGFYHEQFF. The CDR3 coding sequence is TGTGCCAGCAGCCAAGAAAAGGGTAGGCAGGGGTTTTACCATGAGCAGTTCTTC.